This T cell receptor beta chain came from a study of blood T cell repertoires in COVID-19. This CDR3 has 13 amino acids. Germline CDR1 and CDR2: MRHNA and SNTAGT. Between the trimmed V and J ends, which lost 2 bases and 8 bases, there was a span of 9 bases. Produced via immunoSEQ multiplex PCR; TCRdb's table is partial and in-frame only. The sample carries 120,000 or so clones, around nine tenths recorded once. This receptor was identified in a man aged 50 or older with acute or convalescent COVID-19. The specimen sequenced was peripheral blood. V and J are TRBV6-4 and TRBJ2-2; the D is unclear. The CDR3 sequence is CASSDGPAGELFF. CDR3 bases: TGTGCCAGCAGTGACGGGCCGGCGGGGGAGCTGTTTTTT.